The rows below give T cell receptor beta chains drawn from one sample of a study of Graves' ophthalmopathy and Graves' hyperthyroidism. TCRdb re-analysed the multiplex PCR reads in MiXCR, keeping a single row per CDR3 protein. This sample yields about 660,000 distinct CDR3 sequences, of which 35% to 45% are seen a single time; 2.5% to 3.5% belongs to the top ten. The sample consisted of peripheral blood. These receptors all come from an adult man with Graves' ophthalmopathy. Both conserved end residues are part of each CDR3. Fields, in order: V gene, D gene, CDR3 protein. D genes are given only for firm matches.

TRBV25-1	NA	CASDPGQGLYGYTF
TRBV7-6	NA	CASSLESAHGELFF
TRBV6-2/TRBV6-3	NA	CASSRDGESGELFF
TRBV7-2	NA	CASSLAGVEQYF
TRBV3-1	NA	CASSQAELSPLHF
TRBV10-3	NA	CAISAGARETQYF
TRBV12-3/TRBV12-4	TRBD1	CASSLIGTGTYEQYF
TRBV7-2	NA	CASSFQGAGRSSYEQYF
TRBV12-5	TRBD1	CASGLVSLQGRNSPLHF
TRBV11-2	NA	CASSTKQGYSGNTIYF
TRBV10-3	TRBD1	CASSFEYRGRSYAEAFF